The clone carrying this T cell receptor (beta chain) was seen at least ten times. Antigen unknown. TCRdb re-derived calls from the 5' RACE reads in MiXCR, one entry per CDR3 protein. Among about 12,000 distinct CDR3 sequences listed, 13% to 15% were seen once. Regarding time point: sample taken at primary tumor resection. The data are from a study of spatial heterogeneity in lung cancer. For the study at large: Beta-chain sequences consistently outnumbered alpha-chain sequences in detection.

J was trimmed by 0 bases and V by 7 bases; bases with no gene match: 8. The CDR3 totals 16 residues. CDR1 is MNHEY, CDR2 SVGAGI, per germline. Overall study findings and caveats: It was found that expanded intratumoral alpha and beta TCR counts tracked tumor mutation counts. The authors estimated that approximately 7.3% of tumor T cells were covered for alpha chains and 13% to 15% for beta chains.

V and J are TRBV6-5 and TRBJ1-3; 8 nucleotides line up with TRBD1. The sequences come from lung tumor tissue, collected at surgery. This TCR came from a male donor with early-stage non-small cell lung cancer. In nucleotides, the CDR3 is TGTGCCAGCACCACTGGACAGGGAAGCTCTGGAAACACCATATATTTT. It specifies CASTTGQGSSGNTIYF.